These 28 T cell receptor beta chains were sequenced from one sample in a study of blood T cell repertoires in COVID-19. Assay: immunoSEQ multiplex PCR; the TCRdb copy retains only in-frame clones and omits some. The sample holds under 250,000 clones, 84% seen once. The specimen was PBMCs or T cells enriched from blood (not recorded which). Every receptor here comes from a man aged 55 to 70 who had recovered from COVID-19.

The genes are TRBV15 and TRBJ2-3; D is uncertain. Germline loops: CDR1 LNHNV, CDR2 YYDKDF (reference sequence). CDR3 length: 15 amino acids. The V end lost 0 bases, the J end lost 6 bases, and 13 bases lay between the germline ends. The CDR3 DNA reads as TGTGCCACCAGCAGAGATGTATCTACCCCGGATACGCAGTATTTT. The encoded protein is CATSRDVSTPDTQYF.

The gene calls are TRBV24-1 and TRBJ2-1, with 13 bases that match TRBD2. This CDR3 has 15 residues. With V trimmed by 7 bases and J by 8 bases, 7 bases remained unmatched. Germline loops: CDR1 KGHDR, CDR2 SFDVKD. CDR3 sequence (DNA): TGTGCCACCAGCACTACTAGCGGGGGGGCGGATGAGCAGTTCTTC. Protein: CATSTTSGGADEQFF.

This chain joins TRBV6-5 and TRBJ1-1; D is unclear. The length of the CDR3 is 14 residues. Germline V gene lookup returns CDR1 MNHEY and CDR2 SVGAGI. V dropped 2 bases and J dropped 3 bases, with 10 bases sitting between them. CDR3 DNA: TGTGCCAGCAGTTACCGGGGTTCGGACACTGAAGCTTTCTTT. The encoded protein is CASSYRGSDTEAFF.

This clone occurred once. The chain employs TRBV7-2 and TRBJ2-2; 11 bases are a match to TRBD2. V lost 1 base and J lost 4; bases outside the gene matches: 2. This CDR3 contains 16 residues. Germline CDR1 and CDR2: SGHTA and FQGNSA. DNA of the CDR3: TGTGCCAGCAGCTTAGTAGCGGGGGGGCTCACCGGGGAGCTGTTTTTT. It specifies CASSLVAGGLTGELFF.

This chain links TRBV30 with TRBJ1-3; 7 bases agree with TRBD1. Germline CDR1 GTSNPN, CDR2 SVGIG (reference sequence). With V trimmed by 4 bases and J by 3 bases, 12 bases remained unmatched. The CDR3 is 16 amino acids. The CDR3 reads CAWTAGGAGGGNTIYF. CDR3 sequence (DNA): TGTGCCTGGACCGCCGGGGGGGCAGGGGGTGGAAACACCATATATTTT.

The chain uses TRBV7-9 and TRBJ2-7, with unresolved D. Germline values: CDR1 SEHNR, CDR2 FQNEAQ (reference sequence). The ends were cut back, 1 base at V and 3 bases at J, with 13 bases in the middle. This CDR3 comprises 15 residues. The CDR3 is CASSLERGELYEQYF. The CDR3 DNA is TGTGCCAGCAGCTTAGAACGAGGTGAACTCTACGAGCAGTACTTC.

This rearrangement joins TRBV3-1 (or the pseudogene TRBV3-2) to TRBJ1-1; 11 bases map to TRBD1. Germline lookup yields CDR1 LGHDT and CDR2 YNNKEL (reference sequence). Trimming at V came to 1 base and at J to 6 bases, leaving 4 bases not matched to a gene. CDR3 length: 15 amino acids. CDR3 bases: TGTGCCAGCAGCCAAGGGACAGGGGGCGGCTCTGAAGCTTTCTTT. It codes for CASSQGTGGGSEAFF.

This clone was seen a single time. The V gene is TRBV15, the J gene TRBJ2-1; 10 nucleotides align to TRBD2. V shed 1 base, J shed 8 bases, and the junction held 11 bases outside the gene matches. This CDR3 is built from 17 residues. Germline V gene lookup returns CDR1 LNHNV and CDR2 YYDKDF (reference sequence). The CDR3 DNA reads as TGTGCCACCAGCAGAGGAATCCGAGCGGGGGGGCCCCATGAGCAGTTCTTC. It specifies CATSRGIRAGGPHEQFF.

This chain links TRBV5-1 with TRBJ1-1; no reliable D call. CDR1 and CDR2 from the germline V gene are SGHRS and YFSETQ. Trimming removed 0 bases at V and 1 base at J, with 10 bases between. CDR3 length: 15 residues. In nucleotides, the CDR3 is TGCGCCAGCAGCTTGGCCGTCAACTCGAACACTGAAGCTTTCTTT. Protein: CASSLAVNSNTEAFF.

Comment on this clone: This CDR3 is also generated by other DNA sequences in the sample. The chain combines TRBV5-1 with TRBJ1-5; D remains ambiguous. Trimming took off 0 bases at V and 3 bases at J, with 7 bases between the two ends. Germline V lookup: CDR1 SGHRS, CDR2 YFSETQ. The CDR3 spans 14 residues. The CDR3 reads CASSLGGDNQPQHF. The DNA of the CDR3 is TGCGCCAGCAGCTTGGGGGGAGACAATCAGCCCCAGCATTTT.

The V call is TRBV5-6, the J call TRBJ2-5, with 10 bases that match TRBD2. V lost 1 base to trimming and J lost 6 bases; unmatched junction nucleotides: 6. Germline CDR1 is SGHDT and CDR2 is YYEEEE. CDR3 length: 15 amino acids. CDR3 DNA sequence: TGTGCCAGCAGCTTGTGGGCTAGCGGGGGTAAGACCCAGTACTTC. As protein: CASSLWASGGKTQYF.

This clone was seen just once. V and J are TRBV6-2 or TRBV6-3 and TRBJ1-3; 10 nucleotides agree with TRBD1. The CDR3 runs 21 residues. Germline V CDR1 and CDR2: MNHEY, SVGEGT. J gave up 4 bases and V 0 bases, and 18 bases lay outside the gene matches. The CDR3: CASSYSGQGRATSPRGNTIYF. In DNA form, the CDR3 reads TGTGCCAGCAGTTACTCGGGACAGGGGAGAGCCACCAGCCCAAGGGGAAACACCATATATTTT.

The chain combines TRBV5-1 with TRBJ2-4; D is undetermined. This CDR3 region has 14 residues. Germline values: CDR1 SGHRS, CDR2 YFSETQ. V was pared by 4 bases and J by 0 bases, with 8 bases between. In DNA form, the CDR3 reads TGCGCCAGCAGCGACACCGCAGCCAAAAACATTCAGTACTTC. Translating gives CASSDTAAKNIQYF.

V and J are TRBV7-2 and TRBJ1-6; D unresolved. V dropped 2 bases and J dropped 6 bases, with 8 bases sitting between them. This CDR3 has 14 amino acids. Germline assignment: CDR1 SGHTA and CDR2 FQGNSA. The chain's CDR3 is CASSLTTSNSPLHF. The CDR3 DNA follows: TGTGCCAGCAGCTTAACGACTAGTAATTCACCCCTCCACTTT.

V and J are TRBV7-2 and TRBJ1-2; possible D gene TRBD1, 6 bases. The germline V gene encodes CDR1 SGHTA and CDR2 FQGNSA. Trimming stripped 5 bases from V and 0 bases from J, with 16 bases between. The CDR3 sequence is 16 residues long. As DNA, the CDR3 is TGTGCCAGCAGCCGGACCACAGGGATCTCTAACTATGGCTACACCTTC. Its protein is CASSRTTGISNYGYTF.

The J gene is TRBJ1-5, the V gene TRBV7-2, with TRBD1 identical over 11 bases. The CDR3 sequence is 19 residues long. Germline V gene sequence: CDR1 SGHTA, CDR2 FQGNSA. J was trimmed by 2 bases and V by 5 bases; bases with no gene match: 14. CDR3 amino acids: CASSPYPVGTGGRNQPQHF. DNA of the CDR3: TGTGCCAGCAGCCCATACCCCGTCGGGACAGGGGGTCGCAATCAGCCCCAGCATTTT.

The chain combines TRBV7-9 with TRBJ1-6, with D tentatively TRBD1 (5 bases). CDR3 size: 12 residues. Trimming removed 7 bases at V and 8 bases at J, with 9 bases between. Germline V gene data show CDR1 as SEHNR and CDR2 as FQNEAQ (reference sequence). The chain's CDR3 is CASNRGDSPLHF. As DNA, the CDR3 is TGTGCCAGCAACCGGGGGGATTCACCCCTCCACTTT. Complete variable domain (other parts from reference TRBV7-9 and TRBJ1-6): DTGVSQNPRHKITKRGQNVTFRCDPISEHNRLYWYRQTLGQGPEFLTYFQNEAQLEKSRLLSDRFSAERPKGSFSTLEIQRTEQGDSAMYLCASNRGDSPLHFGNGTRLTVT.

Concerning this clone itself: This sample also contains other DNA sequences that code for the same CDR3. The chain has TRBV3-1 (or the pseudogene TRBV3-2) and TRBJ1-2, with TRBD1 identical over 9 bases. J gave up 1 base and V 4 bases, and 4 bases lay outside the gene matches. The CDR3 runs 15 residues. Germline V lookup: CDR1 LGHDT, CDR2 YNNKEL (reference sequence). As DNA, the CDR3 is TGTGCCAGCAGCCTTAGGACAGGGGTTAACTATGGCTACACCTTC. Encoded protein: CASSLRTGVNYGYTF.

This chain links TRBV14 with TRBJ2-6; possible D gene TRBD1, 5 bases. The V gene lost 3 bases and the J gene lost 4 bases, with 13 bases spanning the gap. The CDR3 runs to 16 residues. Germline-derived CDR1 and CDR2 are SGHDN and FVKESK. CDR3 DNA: TGTGCCAGCAGCCAGGACCAGGGAAAGGGGGCCAACGTCCTGACTTTC. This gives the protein CASSQDQGKGANVLTF. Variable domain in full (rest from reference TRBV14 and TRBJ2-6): EAGVTQFPSHSVIEKGQTVTLRCDPISGHDNLYWYRRVMGKEIKFLLHFVKESKQDESGMPNNRFLAERTGGTYSTLKVQPAELEDSGVYFCASSQDQGKGANVLTFGAGSRLTVL.

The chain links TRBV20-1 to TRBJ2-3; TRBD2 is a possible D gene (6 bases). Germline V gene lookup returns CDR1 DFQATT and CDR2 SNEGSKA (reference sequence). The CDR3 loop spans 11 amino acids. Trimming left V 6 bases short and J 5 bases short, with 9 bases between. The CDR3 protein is CSAGLGDTQYF. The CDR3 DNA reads TGCAGTGCGGGACTCGGAGATACGCAGTATTTT.

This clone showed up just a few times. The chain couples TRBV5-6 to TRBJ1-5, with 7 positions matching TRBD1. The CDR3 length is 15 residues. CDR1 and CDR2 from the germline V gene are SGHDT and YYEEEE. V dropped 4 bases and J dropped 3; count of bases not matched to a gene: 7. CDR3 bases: TGTGCCAGCAGCCCCCGCACAGGGGACAATCAGCCCCAGCATTTT. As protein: CASSPRTGDNQPQHF.

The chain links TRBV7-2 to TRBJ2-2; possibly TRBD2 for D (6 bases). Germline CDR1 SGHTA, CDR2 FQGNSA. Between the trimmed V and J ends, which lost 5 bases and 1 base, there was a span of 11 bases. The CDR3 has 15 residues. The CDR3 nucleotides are TGTGCCAGCAGCGCGACTAGTCGGAACACCGGGGAGCTGTTTTTT. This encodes CASSATSRNTGELFF.

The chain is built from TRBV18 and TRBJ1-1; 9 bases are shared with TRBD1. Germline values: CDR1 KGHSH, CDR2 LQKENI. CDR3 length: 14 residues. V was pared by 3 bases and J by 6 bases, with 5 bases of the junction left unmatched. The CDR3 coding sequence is TGTGCCAGCTCACCGGGGACAGGGCTAGCTGAAGCTTTCTTT. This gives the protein CASSPGTGLAEAFF.

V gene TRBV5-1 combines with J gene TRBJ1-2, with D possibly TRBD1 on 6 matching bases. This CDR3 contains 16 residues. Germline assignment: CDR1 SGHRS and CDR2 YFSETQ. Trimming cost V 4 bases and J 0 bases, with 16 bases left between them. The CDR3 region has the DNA TGCGCCAGCAGCCTCCAGGGCGGGGGCTCTAACTATGGCTACACCTTC. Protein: CASSLQGGGSNYGYTF.

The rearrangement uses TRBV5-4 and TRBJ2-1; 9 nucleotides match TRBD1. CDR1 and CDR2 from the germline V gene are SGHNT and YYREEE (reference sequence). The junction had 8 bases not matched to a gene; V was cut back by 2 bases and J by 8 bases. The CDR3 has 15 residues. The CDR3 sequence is CASSFSTGGVDEQFF. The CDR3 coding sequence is TGTGCCAGCAGCTTTTCGACAGGGGGAGTCGATGAGCAGTTCTTC. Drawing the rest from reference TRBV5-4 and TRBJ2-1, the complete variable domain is ETGVTQSPTHLIKTRGQQVTLRCSSQSGHNTVSWYQQALGQGPQFIFQYYREEENGRGNFPPRFSGLQFPNYSSELNVNALELDDSALYLCASSFSTGGVDEQFFGPGTRLTVL.

The CDR3 sequence is CASTAGSLSYEQYF. Here the CDR3 DNA reads TGCGCCAGCACGGCAGGATCCCTCTCCTACGAGCAGTACTTC. V usage is TRBV5-1 and J usage is TRBJ2-7; D gene ambiguous. V lost 6 bases to trimming and J lost 0 bases, with 13 bases between them. The CDR3 is made up of 14 amino acids. Per the germline V gene, CDR1 is SGHRS and CDR2 is YFSETQ. Filled out from reference TRBV5-1 and TRBJ2-7, the complete variable domain reads KAGVTQTPRYLIKTRGQQVTLSCSPISGHRSVSWYQQTPGQGLQFLFEYFSETQRNKGNFPGRFSGRQFSNSRSEMNVSTLELGDSALYLCASTAGSLSYEQYFGPGTRLTVT.

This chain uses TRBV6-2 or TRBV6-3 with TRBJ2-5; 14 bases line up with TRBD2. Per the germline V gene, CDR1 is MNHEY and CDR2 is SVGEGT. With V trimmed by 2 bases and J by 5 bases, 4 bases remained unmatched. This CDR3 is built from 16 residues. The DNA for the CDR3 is TGTGCCAGCAGTTACGGGACTAGCGGGGGAAGGGAGACCCAGTACTTC. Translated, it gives CASSYGTSGGRETQYF.

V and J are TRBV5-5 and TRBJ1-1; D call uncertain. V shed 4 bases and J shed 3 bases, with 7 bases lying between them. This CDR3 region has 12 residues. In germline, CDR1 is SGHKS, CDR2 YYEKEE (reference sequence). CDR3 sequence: CASSVRDTEAFF. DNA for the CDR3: TGTGCCAGCAGCGTGAGGGACACTGAAGCTTTCTTT.